The 31 T cell receptor beta chains in this list originate from one sample, sequenced in a study of T cells in Graves' hyperthyroidism and ophthalmopathy. Amplified TCR beta CDR3 regions came from RNA transcripts. The HTBI primer set was used in a first-round RT-PCR of the TCR CDR3. One entry per CDR3 protein, called by TCRdb with MiXCR from the multiplex PCR reads. This sample has 650,000 to 750,000 distinct CDR3 sequences, with less than 15% found just once. The material sequenced was blood. These receptor sequences come from a woman under 30 with Graves' hyperthyroidism.

At least ten counts were recorded for this clonotype. This chain joins TRBV6-1 and TRBJ2-3; D is ambiguous. V gave up 7 bases and J gave up 0 bases, with 11 bases separating them. In germline, CDR1 is MNHNS, CDR2 SASEGT. This CDR3 comprises 14 residues. Here the CDR3 DNA reads TGTGCCAGCACCCCTATGACTAGCACAGATACGCAGTATTTT. Translated: CASTPMTSTDTQYF.

This clonotype was picked up a small number of times. This sequence joins TRBV7-2 and TRBJ1-3; D might be TRBD1 (5 bases). Trimming shortened V by 5 bases and J by 0 bases, and 14 bases separated the two germline ends. This CDR3 has 16 residues. Per the germline V gene, CDR1 is SGHTA and CDR2 is FQGNSA. The CDR3 is CASSPRQRPSGNTIYF. The CDR3 nucleotides are TGTGCCAGCAGCCCTCGACAGCGCCCCTCTGGAAACACCATATATTTT.

The rearrangement uses TRBV9 and TRBJ2-3; TRBD2 might be the D (6 bases). Trimming removed 0 bases from V and 3 bases from J, with 17 bases in between. This CDR3 region has 17 residues. Germline CDR1 reads SGDLS; CDR2 reads YYNGEE. In nucleotides, the CDR3 is TGTGCCAGCAGCGTAGAAGAGGGGAGGTGGGGTACAGATACGCAGTATTTT. It codes for CASSVEEGRWGTDTQYF.

This clonotype occurred many times. The rearrangement uses TRBV5-1 and TRBJ2-7, with D unresolved. The germline V gene encodes CDR1 SGHRS and CDR2 YFSETQ. The CDR3 loop spans 14 amino acids. The V end was cut by 4 bases, the J end by 2 bases, with 13 bases between. The DNA for the CDR3 is TGCGCCAGCAGCCTACCGACACCGGCCTACGAGCAGTACTTC. Translated: CASSLPTPAYEQYF. Looking up the rest from reference TRBV5-1 and TRBJ2-7 gives the full variable domain: KAGVTQTPRYLIKTRGQQVTLSCSPISGHRSVSWYQQTPGQGLQFLFEYFSETQRNKGNFPGRFSGRQFSNSRSEMNVSTLELGDSALYLCASSLPTPAYEQYFGPGTRLTVT.

The CDR3: CASSLFRTAGGYTF. In nucleotides, the CDR3 is TGTGCCAGCAGTTTATTCCGGACGGCCGGAGGCTACACCTTC. This chain connects TRBV27 to TRBJ1-2; no reliable D call. V gave up 1 base and J gave up 8 bases, with 14 bases separating them. The CDR3 totals 14 residues. Germline loops: CDR1 MNHEY, CDR2 SMNVEV (reference sequence).

This clonotype was counted many times. This sequence joins TRBV6-1 and TRBJ1-5; D remains ambiguous. Germline-derived CDR1 and CDR2 are MNHNS and SASEGT. With 7 bases removed from V and 6 bases from J, the gap between germline ends came to 13 bases. CDR3 length: 13 residues. CDR3 coding DNA: TGTGCCAGCACCCTACGTGGTGGTCAGCCCCAGCATTTT. Translating gives CASTLRGGQPQHF.

This clonotype was found a few times. The CDR3 bases are TGTGCCAGCAGTTCCCTCAGGACAGGGGACACTGAAGCTTTCTTT. Translating gives CASSSLRTGDTEAFF. The rearrangement uses TRBV25-1 and TRBJ1-1, with TRBD1 matching 9 bases. Germline trimming cut 5 bases from V and 3 bases from J; bases unmatched to any gene: 7. CDR1 is MGHDK, CDR2 SYGVNS, per germline. The CDR3 runs to 15 residues.

This clonotype was seen many times. The chain is built from TRBV6-1 and TRBJ2-7; D is unclear. The germline V gene encodes CDR1 MNHNS and CDR2 SASEGT. The ends were cut back, 5 bases at V and 5 bases at J, with 10 bases in the middle. The CDR3 totals 12 residues. The DNA for the CDR3 is TGTGCCAGCAGTACCCCGGGCAACGAGCAGTACTTC. It yields the protein CASSTPGNEQYF.

This clonotype was seen at least ten times. The DNA for the CDR3 is TGCGCCAGCAGCTTGGTTGCTGGGGTGGCTAGCTCCTACAATGAGCAGTTCTTC. It codes for CASSLVAGVASSYNEQFF. This chain links TRBV5-1 with TRBJ2-1; no reliable D call. Trimming cost V 0 bases and J 0 bases, with 16 bases left between them. Per the germline V gene, CDR1 is SGHRS and CDR2 is YFSETQ. CDR3 length: 18 residues.

At least ten counts were recorded for this clonotype. The chain links TRBV11-2 to TRBJ2-7, with 8 bases that match TRBD1. The CDR3 is made up of 17 amino acids. CDR1 SGHAT and CDR2 FQNNGV come from the germline V gene. V trimming: 5 bases; J trimming: 4 bases; junction bases outside the gene matches: 16. CDR3 DNA: TGTGCCAGCAGCCCCTTCGAGGCGAGGACAGGGAGGTACGAGCAGTACTTC. Its protein is CASSPFEARTGRYEQYF.

This clonotype was seen repeatedly, ten times or more. The chain combines TRBV30 with TRBJ2-3, with 14 positions matching TRBD2. The V gene's germline CDR1 is GTSNPN and CDR2 SVGIG (reference sequence). The CDR3 has 16 residues. V shed 4 bases and J 5 bases; nucleotides not matched to a gene: 8. CDR3 in amino acids: CAWKSGLAGAGDTQYF. CDR3 sequence (DNA): TGTGCCTGGAAGTCGGGACTAGCGGGAGCAGGAGATACGCAGTATTTT.

Many counts were recorded for this clonotype. V gene TRBV7-9 combines with J gene TRBJ1-5; D is unresolved. The CDR3 extends over 14 amino acids. V was cut by 1 base and J by 4 bases, with 8 bases left in between. CDR1 is SEHNR and CDR2 is FQNEAQ in the germline V gene (reference sequence). CDR3 residues: CASSLGLFNQPQHF. CDR3 in DNA: TGTGCCAGCAGCTTAGGCCTATTTAATCAGCCCCAGCATTTT.

This clonotype was picked up many times. The chain joins TRBV30 to TRBJ2-7; D remains unclear. V gave up 2 bases and J gave up 2 bases, with 16 bases separating them. In germline, CDR1 is GTSNPN, CDR2 SVGIG (reference sequence). This CDR3 has 15 residues. The CDR3 DNA is TGTGCCTGGAGTCCAAGGAGTATGCCGCCCTACGAGCAGTACTTC. It is translated as CAWSPRSMPPYEQYF.

This clonotype was counted at least ten times. The rearrangement joins TRBV20-1 to TRBJ1-6; D is unclear. The CDR3 extends over 13 amino acids. Germline CDR1 and CDR2: DFQATT and SNEGSKA (reference sequence). Trimming removed 3 bases at V and 7 bases at J, with 10 bases between. The CDR3 here is CSARRQSNSPLHF. DNA of the CDR3: TGCAGTGCTAGGCGGCAGAGCAATTCACCCCTCCACTTT.

This clonotype was seen ten or more times. The rearrangement links TRBV28 to TRBJ2-1; D is undetermined. Germline V gene sequence: CDR1 MDHEN, CDR2 SYDVKM. The length of the CDR3 is 11 residues. Trimming pared 3 bases from V and 10 bases from J, leaving 7 bases between. The CDR3 coding sequence is TGTGCCAGCAGTTTTTTAGGGGAGCAGTTCTTC. Translating gives CASSFLGEQFF.

This clonotype has at least ten counts. This chain links TRBV20-1 with TRBJ2-5, with D perhaps TRBD1 (6 bases). V dropped 3 bases and J dropped 4 bases, with 18 bases sitting between them. The length of the CDR3 is 15 residues. From germline, CDR1 is DFQATT and CDR2 SNEGSKA (reference sequence). The CDR3 bases are TGCAGTGCTAGGGTGGCCAACACAGGGAGAGAGACCCAGTACTTC. Encoded protein: CSARVANTGRETQYF.

There are many counts of this clonotype. The gene calls are TRBV20-1 and TRBJ2-5; D unresolved. The V and J ends lost 6 bases and 2 bases respectively, with 10 bases between them. CDR1 is DFQATT and CDR2 is SNEGSKA in the germline V gene (reference sequence). This CDR3 has 12 residues. The CDR3 spells CSAWIPQETQYF. CDR3 nucleotides: TGCAGTGCCTGGATCCCTCAAGAGACCCAGTACTTC.

This clonotype was counted ten times or more. Here the CDR3 reads CSARDPGFYGYTF. The CDR3 coding sequence is TGCAGTGCTAGAGATCCCGGGTTCTATGGCTACACCTTC. This chain uses TRBV20-1 with TRBJ1-2, with D uncertain. CDR1 DFQATT and CDR2 SNEGSKA come from the germline V gene (reference sequence). Trimming removed 0 bases at V and 4 bases at J, with 9 bases between. The length of the CDR3 is 13 residues.

This clonotype was recorded many times. The V call is TRBV7-9, the J call TRBJ2-7; 8 nucleotides line up with TRBD1. Germline assignment: CDR1 SEHNR and CDR2 FQNEAQ (reference sequence). With 0 bases clipped from V and 7 bases from J, the junction kept 8 bases outside the gene matches. The CDR3 sequence is 15 residues long. The CDR3 nucleotides are TGTGCCAGCAGCTTAGCCGGGACAGGTCTCCGGGAGCAGTACTTC. Its protein is CASSLAGTGLREQYF.

This clonotype was seen a few times. The chain uses TRBV9 and TRBJ2-3; TRBD2 matches 13 bases. This CDR3 has 15 amino acids. Germline V gene sequence: CDR1 SGDLS, CDR2 YYNGEE. V gave up 4 bases and J gave up 6 bases; unmatched junction bases: 5. For the CDR3, the DNA is TGTGCCAGCAGCTATGGACTAGCGGGAGTGGATACGCAGTATTTT. Translating it yields CASSYGLAGVDTQYF.

This clonotype turned up a few times. The chain has TRBV11-2 and TRBJ2-2, with D unclear. Germline values: CDR1 SGHAT, CDR2 FQNNGV. CDR3 length equals 11 residues. The V end lost 6 bases, the J end lost 5 bases, and 4 bases lay between the germline ends. The CDR3 reads CASRKTGELFF. DNA for the CDR3: TGTGCCAGCAGAAAAACCGGGGAGCTGTTTTTT.

The table lists this clonotype with many counts. This rearrangement joins TRBV28 to TRBJ2-1; TRBD2 matches at 11 bases. This CDR3 contains 15 residues. Trimming removed 6 bases from V and 1 base from J; junction bases left unmatched: 2. Germline V lookup: CDR1 MDHEN, CDR2 SYDVKM. For the CDR3, the DNA is TGTGCCAGCAGACGACTAGCGGGATCCTACAATGAGCAGTTCTTC. Amino acids: CASRRLAGSYNEQFF. Full variable domain (outside the CDR3, taken from reference TRBV28 and TRBJ2-1): DVKVTQSSRYLVKRTGEKVFLECVQDMDHENMFWYRQDPGLGLRLIYFSYDVKMKEKGDIPEGYSVSREKKERFSLILESASTNQTSMYLCASRRLAGSYNEQFFGPGTRLTVL.

This clonotype was recorded at least ten times. V gene TRBV18 combines with J gene TRBJ2-3; 7 bases agree with TRBD2. This CDR3 spans 17 amino acids. The V gene end was trimmed by 3 bases and the J gene end by 4 bases; junction bases not matched to a gene: 13. Germline assignment: CDR1 KGHSH and CDR2 LQKENI. DNA of the CDR3: TGTGCCAGCTCACCCCTAGGAGCGGGACGAGCTGCAGATACGCAGTATTTT. Its translation: CASSPLGAGRAADTQYF.

This chain joins TRBV29-1 and TRBJ2-3; D gene uncertain. This CDR3 contains 13 residues. Deletions cut 7 bases from V and 2 bases from J, with 13 bases between. Germline V gene lookup returns CDR1 SQVTM and CDR2 ANQGSEA. The CDR3 coding sequence is TGCAGCGCTCCTCTCGCTACCACAGATACGCAGTATTTT. Translation: CSAPLATTDTQYF.

With regard to this clonotype: It may be a read error: a sequence one base away is much more abundant. This chain uses TRBV27 with TRBJ2-1; possibly TRBD1 or TRBD2 for D (5 bases each). The CDR3 contains 14 residues. Looked up from germline, CDR1 is MNHEY and CDR2 is SMNVEV (reference sequence). CDR3 loop: CASSLLGDENEQSF. Written as DNA, the CDR3 is TGTGCCAGCAGCCTTTTGGGGGATGAGAATGAGCAGTCCTTC.

The rearrangement uses TRBV4-3 and TRBJ2-1; the D is unclear. This CDR3 contains 15 residues. Looked up from germline, CDR1 is LGHNA and CDR2 is YSLEER. Trimming left V 6 bases short and J 3 bases short, with 15 bases between. DNA of the CDR3: TGCGCCAGCAGAAGGAGCGAGTCCTTCTACAATGAGCAGTTCTTC. It is translated as CASRRSESFYNEQFF.

This clonotype has only a few counts. The rearrangement joins TRBV7-8 to TRBJ2-1, with a tentative D call TRBD1 (6 bases). Germline assignment: CDR1 SGHVS and CDR2 FQNEAQ. This CDR3 has 15 amino acids. V was trimmed by 1 base and J by 12 bases, leaving 19 bases between them. The CDR3 spells CASSLVYGGKGVQFF. The CDR3, as DNA: TGTGCCAGCAGCTTAGTATACGGAGGAAAGGGGGTGCAGTTCTTC. Combining the CDR3 with reference TRBV7-8 and TRBJ2-1 gives the whole variable domain GAGVSQSPRYKVAKRGQDVALRCDPISGHVSLFWYQQALGQGPEFLTYFQNEAQLDKSGLPSDRFFAERPEGSVSTLKIQRTQQEDSAVYLCASSLVYGGKGVQFFGPGTRLTVL.

This clonotype was observed a few times. The chain combines TRBV5-8 with TRBJ1-1; TRBD1 matches at 7 bases. Germline CDR1 reads SGHTS; CDR2 reads YDEGEE. The V gene end was trimmed by 7 bases and the J gene end by 6 bases; junction bases not matched to a gene: 12. The CDR3 covers 14 residues. CDR3 loop: CASSYRGSTAEAFF. DNA for the CDR3: TGTGCCAGCTCTTACAGGGGTTCAACGGCTGAAGCTTTCTTT.

In its sample, this clonotype was seen many times. The chain couples TRBV12-3 or TRBV12-4 to TRBJ1-6; TRBD1 might be the D (6 bases). The CDR3 contains 14 residues. Deletions cut 3 bases from V and 7 bases from J, with 10 bases between. Here the CDR3 DNA reads TGTGCCAGCAGTTTTTCGGGACAAAATTCACCCCTCCACTTT. Protein: CASSFSGQNSPLHF.

This clonotype was detected many times. This chain links TRBV13 with TRBJ1-2, with TRBD1 as a possible D gene (6 bases). The CDR3 is 14 amino acids. Germline loops: CDR1 PRHDT, CDR2 FYEKMQ (reference sequence). The ends were cut back, 0 bases at V and 2 bases at J, with 7 bases in the middle. Here the CDR3 DNA reads TGTGCCAGCAGCTTAGGGGGGGCGAACTATGGCTACACCTTC. This encodes CASSLGGANYGYTF.

This clonotype has more than one count but fewer than ten. V and J are TRBV6-1 and TRBJ2-7; 12 bases map to TRBD1. Germline loops: CDR1 MNHNS, CDR2 SASEGT. V trimming: 5 bases; J trimming: 5 bases; junction bases outside the gene matches: 7. The CDR3 covers 15 residues. The chain's CDR3 is CASSSGTGGGDEQYF. CDR3 bases: TGTGCCAGCAGTTCCGGGACAGGGGGCGGCGACGAGCAGTACTTC.